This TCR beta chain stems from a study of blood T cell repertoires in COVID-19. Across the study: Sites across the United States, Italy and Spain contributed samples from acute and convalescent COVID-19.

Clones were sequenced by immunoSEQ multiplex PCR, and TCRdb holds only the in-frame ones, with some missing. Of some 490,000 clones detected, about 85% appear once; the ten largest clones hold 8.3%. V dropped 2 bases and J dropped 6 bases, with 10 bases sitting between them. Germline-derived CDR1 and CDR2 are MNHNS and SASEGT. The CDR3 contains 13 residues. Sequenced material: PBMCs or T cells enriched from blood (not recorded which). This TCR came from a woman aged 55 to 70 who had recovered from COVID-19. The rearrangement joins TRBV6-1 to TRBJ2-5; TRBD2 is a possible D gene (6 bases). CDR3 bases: TGTGCCAGCAGTGAAAGGAGGGGAAAGACCCAGTACTTC. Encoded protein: CASSERRGKTQYF.